This is a list of T cell receptor beta chains from one sample in a study of blood T cell repertoires in COVID-19. Sequenced by immunoSEQ multiplex PCR; TCRdb stores in-frame clones only, minus some. This repertoire shows 200,000 or so clones, around 84% found once; its top ten account for around 5.5%. Sequenced input: peripheral blood. The receptors originated from a woman in her fifties or sixties who had recovered from COVID-19. CDR3s include the opening cysteine and the closing phenylalanine or tryptophan. D genes are given only for firm matches. Size is stated for part of the rows, as once, few or many counts, or as a class when the clone is expanded.

abundance	v_gene	d_gene	j_gene	CDR3nt	CDR3aa
.	TRBV3-1/TRBV3-2	.	TRBJ1-1	TGTGCCAGCAGCGAGGGATTCATGAACACTGAAGCTTTCTTT	CASSEGFMNTEAFF
.	TRBV2	.	TRBJ1-4	TGTGCCAGCACCGAGCGGGGGGGACCCGAAAAACTGTTTTTT	CASTERGGPEKLFF
.	TRBV6-2/TRBV6-3	TRBD2	TRBJ2-2	TGTGCCAGCAGCCCCCCTGGGGGGGTCACCGGGGAGCTGTTTTTT	CASSPPGGVTGELFF
few	TRBV7-9	.	TRBJ1-2	TGTGCCAGCAGCTCAGTTAACTATGGCTACACCTTC	CASSSVNYGYTF
.	TRBV14	.	TRBJ1-6	TGTGCCAGCAGCCGGGCAGGGGCGAATTCACCCCTCCACTTT	CASSRAGANSPLHF
.	TRBV18	TRBD1	TRBJ1-5	TGTGCCAGCTCACCTTCGACAGGGGGCGATCAGCCCCAGCATTTT	CASSPSTGGDQPQHF
.	TRBV7-9	TRBD1	TRBJ1-1	TGTGCCAGCAGCGCAGGGACAGGGGGATGGACTGAAGCTTTCTTT	CASSAGTGGWTEAFF
.	TRBV6-5	.	TRBJ1-2	TGTGCCAGCGGGGACACAGTTAACTATGGCTACACCTTC	CASGDTVNYGYTF
.	TRBV7-8	TRBD2	TRBJ2-5	TGTGCCAGCAGAAATCCTAGCGGGGGGATGAGGGAGACCCAGTACTTC	CASRNPSGGMRETQYF
few	TRBV5-1	TRBD1	TRBJ1-1	TGCGCCAGCAGCTTCGACAGGGGAGGAACTGAAGCTTTCTTT	CASSFDRGGTEAFF
.	TRBV5-1	TRBD2	TRBJ2-2	TGCGCCAGCAGACCATCTAGCGGGGGGGTTAACACCGGGGAGCTGTTTTTT	CASRPSSGGVNTGELFF
.	TRBV4-2	.	TRBJ1-3	TGTGCCAGCAGCCAAGACGGAGGCTTCTCTGGAAACACCATATATTTT	CASSQDGGFSGNTIYF
.	TRBV7-2	TRBD2	TRBJ2-5	TGTGCCAGCAGCTTCCAGCGGGGGCCCCAAGAGACCCAGTACTTC	CASSFQRGPQETQYF
.	TRBV5-4	.	TRBJ2-7	TGTGCCAGCAGCTTGGCGGGTAGCCACGAGCAGTACTTC	CASSLAGSHEQYF
.	TRBV4-3	.	TRBJ2-7	TGCGCCAGCAGCCAAGGTCCGGGGGGCCAGGTATACGAGCAGTACTTC	CASSQGPGGQVYEQYF